This T cell receptor beta chain was obtained from a study of blood T cell repertoires in COVID-19. In the study overall: In each case, the material was cDNA or gDNA derived from T cells, B-cell-depleted T cells, or PBMCs.

In the authors' methods: Researchers report that nucleated cell counts were estimated from reference gene primer amplification. The table came from immunoSEQ multiplex PCR; TCRdb's copy has only in-frame clones and leaves some out. Clonal size and the V and J genes are those of that table, whereas D and trimming came from the DNA. The table records around 140,000 clones, roughly 82% of them present only once. Trimming shortened V by 4 bases and J by 4 bases, and 8 bases separated the two germline ends. Germline CDR1 is SNHLY and CDR2 is FYNNEI. This CDR3 comprises 12 residues. The material sequenced was peripheral blood. The clonotype comes from a man aged 55 to 69 with active or convalescent COVID-19. The genes are TRBV2 and TRBJ2-7, with TRBD1 as a possible D gene (5 bases). The CDR3 protein is CASSGRGYEQYF. The CDR3 DNA follows: TGTGCCAGCAGTGGAAGGGGATACGAGCAGTACTTC.